These T cell receptor beta chains were read from a single sample in a study of blood T cell repertoires in COVID-19. Clones were sequenced by immunoSEQ multiplex PCR, and TCRdb holds only the in-frame ones, with some missing. The sample lists approximately 380,000 clones, 70% to 90% seen once, with more than 0.95% in the top ten. Sequencing was performed on PBMCs or T cells enriched from blood (not recorded which). The receptors were gathered from a young woman who had recovered from COVID-19. CDR3s include the opening cysteine and the closing phenylalanine or tryptophan. Fields, in order: CDR3 protein, CDR3 DNA, CDR3 length, V gene, D gene, J gene, clone size. D genes are given only for firm matches. Clone size is not always given. Where it is, it says once, few, many or a class for expanded clones.

CASSEYRDFTDTQYF	TGTGCCAGCAGCGAATACAGGGATTTCACAGATACGCAGTATTTT	15	TRBV9	NA	TRBJ2-3	NA
CASSYSKTGPEKLFF	TGTGCCAGCAGTTACTCGAAGACAGGACCCGAAAAACTGTTTTTT	15	TRBV6-5	NA	TRBJ1-4	NA
CSVVAGDYGYTF	TGCAGCGTTGTGGCAGGCGACTATGGCTACACCTTC	12	TRBV29-1	NA	TRBJ1-2	NA
CASSPRLDHEQFF	TGTGCCAGCTCACCACGACTAGACCATGAGCAGTTCTTC	13	TRBV18	NA	TRBJ2-1	NA
CASSGTDRGAGELFF	TGTGCCAGCAGCGGGACTGACCGAGGGGCCGGGGAGCTGTTTTTT	15	TRBV5-6	NA	TRBJ2-2	NA
CASSPRVATNEKLFF	TGCGCCAGCAGTCCCAGGGTTGCAACTAATGAAAAACTGTTTTTT	15	TRBV10-1	NA	TRBJ1-4	NA
CASSLFLGQDNQPQHF	TGTGCCAGCAGCCTGTTTTTGGGACAGGACAACCAGCCCCAGCATTTT	16	TRBV5-5	TRBD1	TRBJ1-5	NA
CASSLQGGNTGELFF	TGTGCCAGCAGCCTCCAGGGTGGGAACACCGGGGAGCTGTTTTTT	15	TRBV2	NA	TRBJ2-2	NA
CASSQYSGGARETQYF	TGTGCCAGCAGCCAATACTCGGGGGGGGCGAGGGAGACCCAGTACTTC	16	TRBV3-1/TRBV3-2	TRBD2	TRBJ2-5	once
CASSEGTSGGQIYEQYF	TGTGCCAGCAGCGAAGGGACTAGCGGGGGGCAGATATACGAGCAGTACTTC	17	TRBV7-2	TRBD2	TRBJ2-7	NA
CASSYSKQGFQNIQYF	TGTGCCAGCAGTTACTCGAAACAGGGCTTCCAAAACATTCAGTACTTC	16	TRBV6-5	NA	TRBJ2-4	NA
CASSTSGPGGTEAFF	TGTGCCAGCAGCACCTCAGGGCCTGGTGGGACTGAAGCTTTCTTT	15	TRBV7-3	NA	TRBJ1-1	NA
CASSLLGARGREKLFF	TGTGCCAGCAGCTTACTGGGAGCGAGGGGGCGCGAAAAACTGTTTTTT	16	TRBV7-8	TRBD1	TRBJ1-4	NA
CASSRGQGMIYGYTF	TGTGCCAGCAGCCGCGGACAGGGAATGATCTATGGCTACACCTTC	15	TRBV7-9	TRBD1	TRBJ1-2	NA
CAWTSGGAETQYF	TGTGCATGGACTAGCGGGGGGGCAGAGACCCAGTACTTC	13	TRBV2	TRBD2	TRBJ2-5	NA
CASRPPGRTNYGYTF	TGTGCCAGCAGACCCCCCGGCAGGACTAACTATGGCTACACCTTC	15	TRBV6-5	NA	TRBJ1-2	NA
CASSLSGTGEQETQYF	TGCGCCAGCAGCTTGTCCGGGACAGGGGAGCAAGAGACCCAGTACTTC	16	TRBV5-1	TRBD1	TRBJ2-5	NA
CATSDPEGGGYTF	TGTGCCACCAGTGACCCGGAAGGGGGAGGCTACACCTTC	13	TRBV24-1	NA	TRBJ1-2	NA
CASSADWAAANYGYTF	TGTGCCAGCAGTGCGGATTGGGCAGCCGCTAACTATGGCTACACCTTC	16	TRBV2	NA	TRBJ1-2	NA
CAWRDEDYTEAFF	TGTGCCTGGAGGGATGAAGACTACACTGAAGCTTTCTTT	13	TRBV30	NA	TRBJ1-1	NA
CASSLEAAGRSGNTIYF	TGCGCCAGCAGCTTGGAAGCCGCAGGGCGCTCGGGAAACACCATATATTTT	17	TRBV5-1	NA	TRBJ1-3	NA
CASSLGLRGYEQYF	TGCGCCAGCAGCTTGGGACTGCGCGGCTACGAGCAGTACTTC	14	TRBV4-1	NA	TRBJ2-7	few
CASSSGTITDTQYF	TGTGCCAGCAGTTCCGGGACTATAACAGATACGCAGTATTTT	14	TRBV2	TRBD2	TRBJ2-3	NA
CASSIPRGGEQYF	TGTGCCAGTAGCATACCTCGGGGAGGTGAGCAGTACTTC	13	TRBV19	NA	TRBJ2-7	NA
CASTRYNEQFF	TGTGCTTCGACTCGCTACAATGAGCAGTTCTTC	11	TRBV6-5	NA	TRBJ2-1	NA
CASIGRAFTGELFF	TGCGCCAGCATCGGCAGGGCTTTCACCGGGGAGCTGTTTTTT	14	TRBV4-3	NA	TRBJ2-2	NA
CASSAGQASSYNSPLHF	TGTGCCAGCAGCGCCGGACAGGCCAGCTCCTATAATTCACCCCTCCACTTT	17	TRBV9	TRBD1	TRBJ1-6	NA
CASSLAQGGEKLFF	TGTGCCAGCAGCTTAGCACAGGGGGGAGAAAAACTGTTTTTT	14	TRBV7-6	TRBD1	TRBJ1-4	few
CANSDRPNGPQHF	TGTGCCAATTCCGACAGGCCCAATGGGCCCCAGCATTTT	13	TRBV28	NA	TRBJ1-5	NA
CAIQAYYEQYF	TGTGCCATCCAGGCTTACTACGAGCAGTACTTC	11	TRBV6-5	NA	TRBJ2-7	NA
CASSLDRGGGYTF	TGTGCCAGCAGCCTTGACAGGGGGGGCGGCTACACCTTC	13	TRBV5-4	TRBD1	TRBJ1-2	NA
CAWSGRTSFSNQPQHF	TGTGCCTGGAGTGGGCGGACTTCTTTTAGCAATCAGCCCCAGCATTTT	16	TRBV30	NA	TRBJ1-5	NA
CATSDARTRQPQHF	TGTGCCACCTCCGACGCGAGGACACGTCAGCCCCAGCATTTT	14	TRBV15	NA	TRBJ1-5	NA
CASSYSMSSGEQYF	TGTGCCAGCAGTTACTCGATGAGTTCAGGCGAGCAGTACTTC	14	TRBV6-5	NA	TRBJ2-7	NA
CASSQGTGGDAANEKLFF	TGTGCCAGCAGCCAAGGGACAGGGGGCGATGCGGCTAATGAAAAACTGTTTTTT	18	TRBV4-2	TRBD1	TRBJ1-4	few
CASSQEQDLNYGYTF	TGCGCCAGCAGCCAAGAACAGGATTTGAACTATGGCTACACCTTC	15	TRBV4-3	NA	TRBJ1-2	few
CASSLAAYEQYF	TGTGCCAGCAGTTTGGCGGCCTACGAGCAGTACTTC	12	TRBV28	NA	TRBJ2-7	NA
CATSSGSGLYEQFF	TGTGCCACCTCTTCCGGGTCGGGATTGTATGAGCAGTTCTTC	14	TRBV24-1	NA	TRBJ2-1	NA
CASSLFPGSGGKLDEQYF	TGTGCCAGCAGTTTATTTCCGGGGTCGGGGGGCAAACTGGACGAGCAGTACTTC	18	TRBV28	NA	TRBJ2-7	NA
CAWTGGVSSSYNEQFF	TGTGCCTGGACTGGGGGGGTTTCCAGCTCCTACAATGAGCAGTTCTTC	16	TRBV30	TRBD2	TRBJ2-1	NA
CASSPGQIYEQYF	TGCGCCAGCAGCCCGGGACAGATCTACGAGCAGTACTTC	13	TRBV4-1	TRBD1	TRBJ2-7	once
CASSQDIRGRGDEQYF	TGTGCCAGCAGCCAAGATATACGGGGCAGGGGGGACGAGCAGTACTTC	16	TRBV4-2	NA	TRBJ2-7	NA
CASRYPTEAFF	TGTGCCAGCAGATATCCTACTGAAGCTTTCTTT	11	TRBV2	NA	TRBJ1-1	NA